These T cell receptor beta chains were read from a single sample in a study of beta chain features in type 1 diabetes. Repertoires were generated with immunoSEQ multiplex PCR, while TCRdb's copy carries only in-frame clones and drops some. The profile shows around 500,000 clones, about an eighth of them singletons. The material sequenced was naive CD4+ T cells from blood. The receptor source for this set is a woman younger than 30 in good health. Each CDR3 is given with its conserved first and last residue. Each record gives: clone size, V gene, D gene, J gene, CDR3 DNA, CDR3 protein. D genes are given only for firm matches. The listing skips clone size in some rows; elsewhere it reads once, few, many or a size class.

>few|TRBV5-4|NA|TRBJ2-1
TGTGCCAGCAGCCGTCCAGGCGATGAGCAGTTCTTC
CASSRPGDEQFF
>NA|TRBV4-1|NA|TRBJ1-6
TGCGCCAGCAGCCAAGACGGGCAGTATAATTCACCCCTCCACTTT
CASSQDGQYNSPLHF
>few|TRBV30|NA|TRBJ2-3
TGTGCCTGGAGTGCGGGACACCGCACAGATACGCAGTATTTT
CAWSAGHRTDTQYF
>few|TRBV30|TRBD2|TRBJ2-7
TGTGCCTGGACCTGGGGGGGAGGGCCCCGCGAGCAGTACTTC
CAWTWGGGPREQYF
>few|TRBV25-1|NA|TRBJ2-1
TGTGCCAGCAGCCCCGGACTCAATGAGCAGTTCTTC
CASSPGLNEQFF
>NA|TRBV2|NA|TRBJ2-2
TGTGCCAGCAGTTACAGTGACACCGGGGAGCTGTTTTTT
CASSYSDTGELFF
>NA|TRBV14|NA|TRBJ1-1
TGTGCCAGCAGCTACAGGGATGAGTTGTCTGAAGCTTTCTTT
CASSYRDELSEAFF
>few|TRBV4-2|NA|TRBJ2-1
TGTGCCAGCAGCCAAGTGGCTGTAAGCTCCTACAATGAGCAGTTCTTC
CASSQVAVSSYNEQFF
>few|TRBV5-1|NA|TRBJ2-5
TGCGCCAGCAGCTTGGCGGGTTATGGGATCCCCCAAGAGACCCAGTACTTC
CASSLAGYGIPQETQYF
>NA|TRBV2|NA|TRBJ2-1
TGTGCCAGCGGGTTGGTATATGAGCAGTTCTTC
CASGLVYEQFF
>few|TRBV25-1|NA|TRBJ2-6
TGTGCCAGCAGTGCCCTCCGGGGCACGGGGGCCAACGTCCTGACTTTC
CASSALRGTGANVLTF
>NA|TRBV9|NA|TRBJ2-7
TGTGCCAGCAGCGTAGGACGAACGAATAGGGGGACCTACGAGCAGTACTTC
CASSVGRTNRGTYEQYF
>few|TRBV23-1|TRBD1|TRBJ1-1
TGCGCCTATCACGAAGACAGGGACACTGAAGCTTTCTTT
CAYHEDRDTEAFF
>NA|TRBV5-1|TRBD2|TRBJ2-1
TGCGCCAGCAGCTTGACTAGCGGAGCTTCCAATGAGCAGTTCTTC
CASSLTSGASNEQFF
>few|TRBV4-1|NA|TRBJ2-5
TGCGCCAGCAGCCCCGGGCCCGCGGGAGAGACCCAGTACTTC
CASSPGPAGETQYF
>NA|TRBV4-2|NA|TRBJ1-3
TGTGCCAGCAGCCAAGATCAGTTCTCTGGAAACACCATATATTTT
CASSQDQFSGNTIYF
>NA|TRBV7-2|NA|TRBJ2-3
TGTGCCAGCAGCTTACGGTGGGGGGACGATACGCAGTATTTT
CASSLRWGDDTQYF
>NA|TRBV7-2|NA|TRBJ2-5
TGTGCCAGCAGCTGGGGGCGCAGCCAAGAGACCCAGTACTTC
CASSWGRSQETQYF
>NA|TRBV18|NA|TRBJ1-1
TGTGCCAGCTCACCGACGCCAGCGAACACTGAAGCTTTCTTT
CASSPTPANTEAFF
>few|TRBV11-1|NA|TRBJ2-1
TGTGCCAGCAGCTTAGGCCCCTCCTACAATGAGCAGTTCTTC
CASSLGPSYNEQFF
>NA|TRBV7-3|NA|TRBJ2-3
TGTGCCAGCAGCTTAGGAGGCGTTAGCACAGATACGCAGTATTTT
CASSLGGVSTDTQYF
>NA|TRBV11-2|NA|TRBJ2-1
TGTGCCAGCAGCTTATTGAGGACAAATGAGCAGTTCTTC
CASSLLRTNEQFF
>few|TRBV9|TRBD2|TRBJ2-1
TGTGCCAGCAGCGTAGGTTTGGGGACTAGCGGGCGGCGCGATGAGCAGTTCTTC
CASSVGLGTSGRRDEQFF
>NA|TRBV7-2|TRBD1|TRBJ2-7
TGTGCCAGCCGGGACAGGAACTCCTACGAGCAGTACTTC
CASRDRNSYEQYF
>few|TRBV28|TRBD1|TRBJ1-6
TGTGCCAGCCGTGGGGGACAGGGCACTAATTCACCCCTCCACTTT
CASRGGQGTNSPLHF
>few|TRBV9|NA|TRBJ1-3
TGTGCCAGCAGGCGGGGGAACTCTGGAAACACCATATATTTT
CASRRGNSGNTIYF
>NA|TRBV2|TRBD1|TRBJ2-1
TGTGCCAGCAGAGCCGGGACAGACTACAATGAGCAGTTCTTC
CASRAGTDYNEQFF
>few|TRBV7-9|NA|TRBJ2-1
TGTGCCAGCAGCTTAGTTCATCAGGATGAGCAGTTCTTC
CASSLVHQDEQFF
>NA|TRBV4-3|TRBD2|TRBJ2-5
TGCGCCAGCAGCCCGCGGACTAGCTGGGAGACCCAGTACTTC
CASSPRTSWETQYF